Detailed here is one TCR beta chain. Enrollment of patients from Seattle took place during active infection, with longitudinal follow-up. The source of the sample is a study of blood T cell repertoires in COVID-19. As for the study in general: The United States, Italy and Spain were the sources of the acute and convalescent COVID-19 samples.

The method was immunoSEQ multiplex PCR; TCRdb's version includes in-frame clones alone and lacks a portion of them. In the table there are around 210,000 clones, over 75% of which are singletons. V dropped 4 bases and J dropped 2; count of bases not matched to a gene: 6. The germline CDR1 and CDR2 sequences are SGHTA and FQGNSA. CDR3 length equals 15 residues. V usage is TRBV7-2 and J usage is TRBJ2-5; 8 nucleotides align to TRBD2. Sequenced input: peripheral blood. The source of this sequence is a man aged 50 to 60 with COVID-19, enrolled during active disease. The CDR3 DNA follows: TGTGCCAGCAGCTGGACTAGACTAGCGCAAGAGACCCAGTACTTC. Its protein product is CASSWTRLAQETQYF.